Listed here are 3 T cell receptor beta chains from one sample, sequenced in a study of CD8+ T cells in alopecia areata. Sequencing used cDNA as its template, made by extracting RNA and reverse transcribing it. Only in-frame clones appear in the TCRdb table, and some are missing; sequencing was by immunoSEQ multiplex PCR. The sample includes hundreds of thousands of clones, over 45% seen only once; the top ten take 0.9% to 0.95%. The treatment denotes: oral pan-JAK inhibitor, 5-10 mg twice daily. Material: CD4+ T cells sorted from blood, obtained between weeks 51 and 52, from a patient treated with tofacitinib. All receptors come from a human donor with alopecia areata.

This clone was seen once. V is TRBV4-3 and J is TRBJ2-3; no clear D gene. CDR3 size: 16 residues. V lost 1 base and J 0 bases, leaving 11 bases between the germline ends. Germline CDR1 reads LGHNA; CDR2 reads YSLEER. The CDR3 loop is CASSQVLGISTDTQYF. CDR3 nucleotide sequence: TGCGCCAGCAGCCAAGTTCTGGGTATTAGCACAGATACGCAGTATTTT.

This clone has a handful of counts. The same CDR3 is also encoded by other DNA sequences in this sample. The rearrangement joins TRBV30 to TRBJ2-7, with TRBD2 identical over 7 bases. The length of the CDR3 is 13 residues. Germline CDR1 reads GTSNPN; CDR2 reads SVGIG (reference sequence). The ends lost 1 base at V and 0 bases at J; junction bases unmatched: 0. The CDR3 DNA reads TGTGCCTGGAGTGCGGGGGGCTCCTACGAGCAGTACTTC. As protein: CAWSAGGSYEQYF.

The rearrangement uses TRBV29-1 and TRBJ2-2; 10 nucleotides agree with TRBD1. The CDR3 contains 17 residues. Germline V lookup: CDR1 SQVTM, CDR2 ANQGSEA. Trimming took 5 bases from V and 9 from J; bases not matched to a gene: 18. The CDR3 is CSVWAGAPGQGMRELFF. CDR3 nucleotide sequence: TGCAGCGTTTGGGCCGGGGCTCCGGGACAGGGGATGAGGGAGCTGTTTTTT.